Following are 5 T cell receptor beta chains from one sample sequenced in a study of T cell repertoires in cytomegalovirus infection. Via MiXCR, TCRdb re-called the reads, giving one row per CDR3 protein. The table lists 100,000 to 150,000 distinct CDR3 sequences, roughly 9% of them singletons. The sequencing sample was made of PBMCs. These receptors were taken from a human donor in good health (CMV status not recorded). Some clones in this sample may be carry-over from other donors' samples.

This clonotype has a handful of counts. The rearrangement links TRBV11-2 to TRBJ2-7, with D tentatively TRBD1 (6 bases). The CDR3 length is 13 residues. Germline CDR1 reads SGHAT; CDR2 reads FQNNGV. The V and J ends lost 5 bases and 3 bases respectively, with 11 bases between them. The CDR3 DNA reads as TGTGCCAGCAGCCTCAGGGGATTCTACGAGCAGTACTTC. Its translation is CASSLRGFYEQYF.

At least ten counts were recorded for this clonotype. V is TRBV20-1 and J is TRBJ2-1; the match to TRBD2 covers 8 bases. CDR1 and CDR2 from the germline V gene are DFQATT and SNEGSKA (reference sequence). The CDR3 totals 14 residues. Trimming removed 4 bases from V and 4 bases from J; junction bases left unmatched: 6. In DNA form, the CDR3 reads TGCAGTGCTATTCGGGGGGGCCGTTACAATGAGCAGTTCTTC. This encodes CSAIRGGRYNEQFF.

The chain links TRBV28 to TRBJ1-1, with D tentatively TRBD1 (5 bases). Germline V gives CDR1 MDHEN, CDR2 SYDVKM. Deletions cut 3 bases from V and 7 bases from J, with 15 bases between. CDR3 length: 14 residues. The CDR3 loop is CASSFGRVVFEAFF. For the CDR3, the DNA is TGTGCCAGCAGTTTCGGCAGGGTAGTTTTTGAAGCTTTCTTT.

The CDR3 DNA sequence: TGTGCCAGTAGTGCAATGGCGACAGGCGACTATGGCTACACCTTC. Translated: CASSAMATGDYGYTF. The chain links TRBV19 to TRBJ1-2; D is possibly TRBD1 (6 bases). The CDR3 consists of 15 residues. Trimming left V 5 bases short and J 3 bases short, with 16 bases between. Germline assignment: CDR1 LNHDA and CDR2 SQIVND (reference sequence).

This clonotype was counted once. This chain connects TRBV28 to TRBJ1-2; unclear D gene. The CDR3 spans 15 residues. Germline V lookup: CDR1 MDHEN, CDR2 SYDVKM. The germline V and J ends were trimmed by 6 bases and 2 bases, with 16 bases remaining between them. In DNA form, the CDR3 reads TGTGCCAGCAGCACAATGGGTGGCAGGAACTATGGCTACACCTTC. Translation gives CASSTMGGRNYGYTF.